These 7 T cell receptor beta chains were sequenced from one sample in a study of identical twins. One entry per CDR3 protein, called by TCRdb with MiXCR from the 5' RACE reads. The repertoire has hundreds of thousands of distinct CDR3 sequences, around 6% of them found once; the top ten carry around 1.7%. Sequencing was done on a sample of naive T cells sorted from blood. The source is a man aged 18 to 30 in good health.

In its sample, this clonotype was seen a few times. V and J are TRBV10-3 and TRBJ2-2, with 10 bases that match TRBD1. J was trimmed by 7 bases and V by 6 bases; bases with no gene match: 11. CDR3 size: 16 residues. Germline lookup yields CDR1 ENHRY and CDR2 SYGVKD. CDR3 sequence (DNA): TGTGCCATCAGCCAAAACCGACAGGGGGCGGACGGGGAGCTGTTTTTT. It encodes CAISQNRQGADGELFF.

This clonotype was picked up many times. The chain links TRBV6-1 to TRBJ2-1; 16 nucleotides line up with TRBD2. V gave up 6 bases and J gave up 6 bases; unmatched junction bases: 8. Germline V gene lookup returns CDR1 MNHNS and CDR2 SASEGT. This CDR3 contains 17 residues. CDR3 residues: CASRGLAGGPVSNEQFF. DNA for the CDR3: TGTGCCAGCAGGGGACTAGCGGGAGGGCCGGTTAGCAATGAGCAGTTCTTC.

This clonotype was seen at least ten times. V gene TRBV5-1 combines with J gene TRBJ2-1; tentative D call: TRBD2 (6 bases). The germline V gene encodes CDR1 SGHRS and CDR2 YFSETQ. The CDR3 sequence is 15 residues long. V shed 2 bases and J shed 4 bases, with 13 bases lying between them. The chain's CDR3 is CASSFGLARYNEQFF. CDR3 nucleotides: TGCGCCAGCAGCTTTGGGCTAGCGCGTTACAATGAGCAGTTCTTC.

For this clonotype: A read error may be the cause here, since a much bigger clone is one base away. The chain employs TRBV25-1 and TRBJ1-1; no firm D call. This CDR3 contains 15 residues. V lost 3 bases and J 0 bases, leaving 11 bases between the germline ends. Germline V gene sequence: CDR1 MGHDK, CDR2 SYGVNS. For the CDR3, the DNA is TGTGCCAGCAGTGATACGAACAGCGTGAACACTGAAGCTTTCTTT. This sequence encodes CASSDTNSVNTEAFF. Full variable domain (rest looked up from reference TRBV25-1 and TRBJ1-1): EADIYQTPRYLVIGTGKKITLECSQTMGHDKMYWYQQDPGMELHLIHYSYGVNSTEKGDLSSESTVSRIRTEHFPLTLESARPSHTSQYLCASSDTNSVNTEAFFGQGTRLTVV.

The chain has TRBV19 and TRBJ1-2; TRBD1 agrees at 9 bases. Germline V gene sequence: CDR1 LNHDA, CDR2 SQIVND (reference sequence). The CDR3 is made up of 15 amino acids. V lost 10 bases and J lost 6; bases outside the gene matches: 15. CDR3 loop: CATYKRDRVFDGYTF. CDR3 coding DNA: TGTGCCACCTATAAACGGGACAGGGTTTTTGATGGCTACACCTTC.

This clonotype was observed at least ten times. The gene calls are TRBV12-3 or TRBV12-4 and TRBJ2-5; D is possibly TRBD2 (7 bases). CDR3 length: 14 residues. Trimming stripped 2 bases from V and 4 bases from J, with 11 bases between. The CDR3 region is CASSLRGGAETQYF. CDR3 nucleotide sequence: TGTGCCAGCAGTTTAAGGGGGGGCGCAGAGACCCAGTACTTC.

This clonotype was detected many times. The rearrangement joins TRBV6-1 to TRBJ2-7; D is tentatively TRBD1 or TRBD2 (5 bases each). The ends were cut back, 10 bases at V and 3 bases at J, with 19 bases in the middle. The CDR3 has 14 residues. Germline values: CDR1 MNHNS, CDR2 SASEGT. The CDR3 sequence is CAIARDLPYYEQYF. DNA for the CDR3: TGTGCCATCGCGAGGGACCTTCCTTACTACGAGCAGTACTTC.